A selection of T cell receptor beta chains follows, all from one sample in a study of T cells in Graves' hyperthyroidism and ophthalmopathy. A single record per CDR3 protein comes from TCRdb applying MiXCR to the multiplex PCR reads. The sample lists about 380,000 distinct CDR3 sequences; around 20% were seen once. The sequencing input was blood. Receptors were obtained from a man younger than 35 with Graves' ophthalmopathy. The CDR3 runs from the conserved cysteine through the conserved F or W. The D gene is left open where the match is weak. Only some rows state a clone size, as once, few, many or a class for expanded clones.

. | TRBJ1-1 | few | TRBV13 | CASSSVGGNTEAFF | TGTGCCAGCAGCTCCGTCGGGGGGAACACTGAAGCTTTCTTT
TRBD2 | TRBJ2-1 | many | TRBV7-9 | CASSPGLAGAAEQFF | TGTGCCAGCAGCCCAGGACTAGCGGGGGCCGCAGAGCAGTTCTTC
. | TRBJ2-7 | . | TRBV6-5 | CASGRSYEQYF | TGTGCCAGCGGCCGCAGCTACGAGCAGTACTTC
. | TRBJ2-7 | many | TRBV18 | CASSPPQGIGYEQYF | TGTGCCAGCTCACCACCCCAGGGGATCGGATACGAGCAGTACTTC
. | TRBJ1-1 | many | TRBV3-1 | CASSQRGTNTEAFF | TGTGCCAGCAGCCAGAGGGGGACGAACACTGAAGCTTTCTTT
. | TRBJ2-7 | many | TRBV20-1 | CSARDDSYYEQYF | TGCAGTGCTAGAGATGACAGTTACTACGAGCAGTACTTC
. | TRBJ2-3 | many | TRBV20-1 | CSLSKPRGVGDTQYF | TGCAGTCTCAGTAAACCTAGGGGGGTGGGAGATACGCAGTATTTT
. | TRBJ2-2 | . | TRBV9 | CASSVGGDVTGELFF | TGTGCCAGCAGCGTTGGCGGGGACGTCACCGGGGAGCTGTTTTTT
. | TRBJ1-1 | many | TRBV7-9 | CASSPHTGKTEAFF | TGTGCCAGCAGCCCCCACACAGGGAAGACTGAAGCTTTCTTT
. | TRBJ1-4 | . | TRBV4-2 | CASSQVFTTTNEKLFF | TGTGCCAGCAGCCAAGTCTTTACAACAACTAATGAAAAACTGTTTTTT
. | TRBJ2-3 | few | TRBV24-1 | CATSDPTTDTQYF | TGTGCCACCAGTGACCCAACAACAGATACGCAGTATTTT
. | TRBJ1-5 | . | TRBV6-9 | CANSSGTRVGQPQHF | TGTGCCAACAGTTCCGGCACGAGGGTTGGCCAGCCCCAGCATTTT
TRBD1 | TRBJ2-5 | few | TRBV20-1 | CSARGQGVRRNLEETQYF | TGCAGTGCGAGGGGACAGGGGGTCCGACGAAACCTAGAAGAGACCCAGTACTTC
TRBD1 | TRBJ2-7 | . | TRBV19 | CASSMGTGVSYEQYF | TGTGCCAGTAGTATGGGGACAGGGGTATCCTACGAGCAGTACTTC
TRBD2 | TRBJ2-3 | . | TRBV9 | CASSVAVAGAGDTQYF | TGTGCCAGCAGCGTAGCGGTAGCGGGGGCCGGAGATACGCAGTATTTT
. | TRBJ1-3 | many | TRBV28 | CASSLSGQSSGNTIYF | TGTGCCAGCAGTTTATCAGGACAGAGCTCTGGAAACACCATATATTTT
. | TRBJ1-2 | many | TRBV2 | CASSNMNYGYTF | TGTGCCAGCAGTAACATGAACTATGGCTACACCTTC
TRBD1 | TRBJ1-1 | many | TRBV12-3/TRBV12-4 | CASSFQGADTEAFF | TGTGCCAGCAGTTTTCAGGGGGCGGACACTGAAGCTTTCTTT
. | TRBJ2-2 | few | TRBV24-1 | CATSDFKGNRELFF | TGTGCCACCAGTGATTTTAAGGGAAACCGGGAGCTGTTTTTT
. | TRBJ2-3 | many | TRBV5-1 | CASSYDSNTDTQYF | TGCGCCAGCAGCTACGACAGCAACACAGATACGCAGTATTTT
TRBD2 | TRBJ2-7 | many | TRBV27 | CASSFNGLAYEQYF | TGTGCCAGCAGTTTTAATGGACTAGCGTACGAGCAGTACTTC
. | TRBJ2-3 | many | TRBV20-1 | CSARVGGNTDTQYF | TGCAGTGCTAGAGTAGGGGGTAACACAGATACGCAGTATTTT
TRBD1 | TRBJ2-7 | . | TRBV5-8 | CAGSSRTGSYEQYF | TGTGCCGGCAGCTCTCGGACAGGGTCCTACGAGCAGTACTTC
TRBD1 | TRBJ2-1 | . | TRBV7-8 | CASSQPSGTGASNEQFF | TGTGCCAGCAGCCAACCGAGCGGGACAGGGGCATCCAATGAGCAGTTCTTC
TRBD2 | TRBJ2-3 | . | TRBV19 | CVSSRGTSGGVDTQYF | TGTGTCAGTAGTAGAGGGACTAGCGGGGGGGTGGATACGCAGTATTTT
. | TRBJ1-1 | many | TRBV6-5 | CASSYNVGTEAFF | TGTGCCAGCAGTTACAACGTTGGCACTGAAGCTTTCTTT
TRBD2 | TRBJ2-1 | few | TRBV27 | CASSLYGGSSYNEQFF | TGTGCCAGCAGTTTATACGGGGGGAGCTCCTACAATGAGCAGTTCTTC
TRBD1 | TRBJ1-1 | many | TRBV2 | CASRGQVEAFF | TGTGCCAGCAGGGGACAGGTTGAAGCTTTCTTT
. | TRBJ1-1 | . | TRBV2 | CASSLVLTPSEAFF | TGTGCCAGCAGCTTAGTCCTGACACCCTCTGAAGCTTTCTTT
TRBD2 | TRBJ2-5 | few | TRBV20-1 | CSARGTSGGIHQETQYF | TGCAGTGCTAGGGGGACTAGCGGGGGGATACATCAAGAGACCCAGTACTTC
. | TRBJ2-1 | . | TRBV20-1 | CSARRTGTNNEQFF | TGCAGTGCTAGACGCACAGGAACCAACAATGAGCAGTTCTTC
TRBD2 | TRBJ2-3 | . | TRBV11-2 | CASSLELAGGSTDTQYF | TGTGCCAGCAGCTTAGAACTAGCGGGGGGCAGCACAGATACGCAGTATTTT
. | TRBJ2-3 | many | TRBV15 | CAASRGGTDTQYF | TGTGCCGCATCCAGGGGGGGGACAGATACGCAGTATTTT
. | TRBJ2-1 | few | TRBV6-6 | CASSYLVSGNEQFF | TGTGCCAGCAGTTACTTAGTTAGTGGGAATGAGCAGTTCTTC
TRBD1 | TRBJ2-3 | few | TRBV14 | CASSRSLSPPGQGITDTQYF | TGTGCCAGCAGCCGAAGTCTCTCGCCCCCGGGACAGGGAATTACAGATACGCAGTATTTT
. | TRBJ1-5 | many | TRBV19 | CASSFQGQPQHF | TGTGCCAGTAGCTTCCAAGGGCAGCCCCAGCATTTT
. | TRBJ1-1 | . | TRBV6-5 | CASSYDANTETFF | TGTGCCAGCAGTTACGACGCGAACACTGAAACTTTCTTT
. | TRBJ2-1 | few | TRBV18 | CASSPVEGEQFF | TGTGCCAGCTCACCAGTAGAAGGTGAGCAGTTCTTC
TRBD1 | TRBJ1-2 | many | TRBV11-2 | CASSLTTGGKYGYTF | TGTGCCAGCAGCTTAACGACAGGGGGCAAGTATGGCTACACCTTC
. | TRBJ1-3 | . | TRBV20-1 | CSPRGSGNTIYF | TGCAGCCCCAGGGGAAGCGGAAACACCATATATTTT
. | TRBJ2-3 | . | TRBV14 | CASSQDQAALGTDTQYF | TGTGCCAGCAGCCAAGATCAAGCCGCCCTGGGCACAGATACGCAGTATTTT
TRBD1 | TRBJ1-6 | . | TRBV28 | CASTTGTGATYNSPLHF | TGTGCCAGCACCACCGGGACAGGGGCCACCTATAATTCACCCCTCCACTTT
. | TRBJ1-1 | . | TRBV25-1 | CASSGAGQFSTMNTEAFF | TGTGCCAGCAGTGGGGCCGGACAGTTCTCCACCATGAACACTGAAGCTTTCTTT
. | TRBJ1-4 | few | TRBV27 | CASARLGPRGEKLFF | TGTGCCAGCGCCCGCCTGGGCCCACGGGGTGAAAAACTGTTTTTT
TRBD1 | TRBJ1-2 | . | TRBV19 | CASSLADRAYGYTF | TGTGCCAGTAGTTTGGCGGACAGGGCCTATGGCTACACCTTC
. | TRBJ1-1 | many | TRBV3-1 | CASSQPKTGRLTEAFF | TGTGCCAGCAGCCAGCCTAAAACAGGGCGGTTGACTGAAGCTTTCTTT
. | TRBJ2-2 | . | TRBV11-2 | CASSDHSPGELFF | TGTGCCAGCAGCGACCACTCCCCCGGGGAGCTGTTTTTT
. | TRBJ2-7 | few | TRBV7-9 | CASSFFSLGGEQYF | TGTGCCAGCAGCTTCTTTTCCTTAGGGGGCGAGCAGTACTTC
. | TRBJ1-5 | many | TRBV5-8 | CASSWGIRREQPQHF | TGTGCCAGCAGCTGGGGGATCCGGCGGGAGCAGCCCCAGCATTTT
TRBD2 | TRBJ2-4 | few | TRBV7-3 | CASSETGTSGGAAKSIQYF | TGTGCCAGCAGCGAAACCGGGACTAGCGGGGGGGCGGCCAAAAGCATTCAGTACTTC